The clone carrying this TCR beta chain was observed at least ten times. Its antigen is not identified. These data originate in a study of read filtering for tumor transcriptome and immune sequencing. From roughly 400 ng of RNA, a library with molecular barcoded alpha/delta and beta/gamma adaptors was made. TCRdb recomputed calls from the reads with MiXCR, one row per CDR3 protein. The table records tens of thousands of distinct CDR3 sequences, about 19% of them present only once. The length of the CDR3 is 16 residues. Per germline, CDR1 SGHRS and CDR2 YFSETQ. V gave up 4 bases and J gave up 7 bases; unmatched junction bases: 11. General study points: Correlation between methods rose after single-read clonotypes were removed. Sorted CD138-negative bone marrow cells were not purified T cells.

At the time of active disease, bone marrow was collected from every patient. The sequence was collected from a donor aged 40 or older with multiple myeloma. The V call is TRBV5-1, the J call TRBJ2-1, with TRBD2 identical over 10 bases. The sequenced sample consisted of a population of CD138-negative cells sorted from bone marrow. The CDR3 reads CASSDKPGLASNEQFF. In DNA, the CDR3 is TGCGCCAGCAGCGACAAACCGGGACTAGCGAGTAATGAGCAGTTCTTC.